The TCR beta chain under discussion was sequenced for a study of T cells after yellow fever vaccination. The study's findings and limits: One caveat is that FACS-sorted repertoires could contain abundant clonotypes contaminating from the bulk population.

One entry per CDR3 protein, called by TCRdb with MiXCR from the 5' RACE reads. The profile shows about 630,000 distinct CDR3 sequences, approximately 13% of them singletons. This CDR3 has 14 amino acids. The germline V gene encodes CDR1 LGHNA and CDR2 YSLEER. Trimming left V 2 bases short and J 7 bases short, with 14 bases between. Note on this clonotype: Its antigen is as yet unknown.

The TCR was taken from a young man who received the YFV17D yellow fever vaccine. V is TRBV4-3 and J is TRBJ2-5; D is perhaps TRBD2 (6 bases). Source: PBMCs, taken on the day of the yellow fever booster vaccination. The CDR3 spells CASSQWREVGTQYF. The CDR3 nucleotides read TGCGCCAGCAGCCAATGGAGGGAGGTGGGGACCCAGTACTTC.